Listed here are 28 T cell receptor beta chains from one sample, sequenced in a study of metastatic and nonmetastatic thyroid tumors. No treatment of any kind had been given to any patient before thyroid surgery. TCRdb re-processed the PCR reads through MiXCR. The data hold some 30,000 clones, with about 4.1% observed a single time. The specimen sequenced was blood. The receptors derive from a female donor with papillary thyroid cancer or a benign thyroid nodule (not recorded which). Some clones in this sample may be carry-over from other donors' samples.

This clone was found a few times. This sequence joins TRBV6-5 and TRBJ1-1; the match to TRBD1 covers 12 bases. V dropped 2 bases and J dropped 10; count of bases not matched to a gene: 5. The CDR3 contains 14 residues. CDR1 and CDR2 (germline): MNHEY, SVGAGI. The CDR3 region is CASSYGTGGRGAFF. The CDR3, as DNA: TGTGCCAGCAGTTACGGGACAGGGGGCCGGGGAGCTTTCTTT.

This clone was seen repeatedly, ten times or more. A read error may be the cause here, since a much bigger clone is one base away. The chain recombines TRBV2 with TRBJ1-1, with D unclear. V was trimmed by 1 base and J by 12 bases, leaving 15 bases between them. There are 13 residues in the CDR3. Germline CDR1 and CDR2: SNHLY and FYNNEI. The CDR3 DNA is TGTGCCAGCAGTGAAGGGGCGCCGCAGAGGCCTTTCTTT. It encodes CASSEGAPQRPFF.

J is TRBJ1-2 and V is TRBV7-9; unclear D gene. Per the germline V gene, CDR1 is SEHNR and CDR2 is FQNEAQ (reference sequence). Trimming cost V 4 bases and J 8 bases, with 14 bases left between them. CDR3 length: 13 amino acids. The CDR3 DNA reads TGTGCCAGCAGCTCGACATCCTCGGGCGGCTACACCTTC. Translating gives CASSSTSSGGYTF.

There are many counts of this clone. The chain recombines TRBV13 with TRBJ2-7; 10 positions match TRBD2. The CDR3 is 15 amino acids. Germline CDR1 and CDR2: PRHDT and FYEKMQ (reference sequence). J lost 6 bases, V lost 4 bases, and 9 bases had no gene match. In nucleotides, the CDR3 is TGTGCCAGCAGCTCGTCCCAGCGGGGGGGATCCGAGCAGTACTTC. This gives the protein CASSSSQRGGSEQYF.

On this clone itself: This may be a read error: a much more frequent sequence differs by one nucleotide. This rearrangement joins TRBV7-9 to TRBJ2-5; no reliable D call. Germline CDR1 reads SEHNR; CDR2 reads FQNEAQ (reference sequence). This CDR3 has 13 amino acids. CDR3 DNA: TGTGCCAGCAGCTTGACCCATCAAGAGACCAAGTACTTC. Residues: CASSLTHQETKYF.

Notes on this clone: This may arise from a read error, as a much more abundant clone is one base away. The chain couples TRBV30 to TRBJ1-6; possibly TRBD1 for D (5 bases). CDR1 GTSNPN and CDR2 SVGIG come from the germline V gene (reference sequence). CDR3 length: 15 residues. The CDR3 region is CAWSAWGLWDSPLYF. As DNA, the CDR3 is TGTGCCTGGAGTGCGTGGGGACTATGGGATTCACCCCTCTACTTT.

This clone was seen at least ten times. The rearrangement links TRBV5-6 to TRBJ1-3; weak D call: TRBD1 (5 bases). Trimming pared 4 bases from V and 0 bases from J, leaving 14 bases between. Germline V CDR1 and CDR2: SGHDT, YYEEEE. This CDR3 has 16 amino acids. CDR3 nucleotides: TGTGCCAGCAGCCAAATTAGCGGGGGCTCTGGAAACACCATATATTTT. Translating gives CASSQISGGSGNTIYF.

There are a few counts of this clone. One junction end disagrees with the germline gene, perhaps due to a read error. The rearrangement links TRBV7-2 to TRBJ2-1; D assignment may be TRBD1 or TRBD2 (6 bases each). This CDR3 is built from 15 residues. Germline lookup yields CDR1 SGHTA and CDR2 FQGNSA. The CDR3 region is CASRLVVGGKGEQFF. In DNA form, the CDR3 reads TGTGCCAGCAGATTAGTGGTGGGGGGCAAGGGTGAGCAGTTCTTC. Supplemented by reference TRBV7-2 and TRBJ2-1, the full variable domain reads GAGVSQSPSNKVTEKGKDVELRCDPISGHTALYWYRQSLGQGLEFLIYFQGNSAPDKSGLPSDRFSAERTGGSVSTLTIQRTQQEDSAVYLCASRLVVGGKGEQFFGPGTRLTVL.

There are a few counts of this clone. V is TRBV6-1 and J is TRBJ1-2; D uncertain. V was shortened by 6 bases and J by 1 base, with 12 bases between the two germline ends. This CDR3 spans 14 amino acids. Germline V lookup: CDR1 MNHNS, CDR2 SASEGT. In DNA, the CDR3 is TGTGCCAGCAGCCCCGGGGTCGGTAACTATGGCTACACCTTC. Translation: CASSPGVGNYGYTF.

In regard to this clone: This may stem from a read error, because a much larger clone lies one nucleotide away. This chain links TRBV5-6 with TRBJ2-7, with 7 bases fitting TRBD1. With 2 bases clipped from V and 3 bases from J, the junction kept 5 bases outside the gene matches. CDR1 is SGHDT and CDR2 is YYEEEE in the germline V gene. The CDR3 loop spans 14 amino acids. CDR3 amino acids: CASSFDRVVYEQYF. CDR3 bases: TGTGCCAGCAGCTTCGACAGGGTGGTCTACGAGCAGTACTTC.

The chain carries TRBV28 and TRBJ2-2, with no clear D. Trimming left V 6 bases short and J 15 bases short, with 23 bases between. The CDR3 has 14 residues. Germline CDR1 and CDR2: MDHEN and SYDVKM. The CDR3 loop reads CASRHLGRTGEMFF. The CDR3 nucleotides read TGTGCCAGCAGACACTTGGGTAGGACCGGAGAGATGTTTTTT.

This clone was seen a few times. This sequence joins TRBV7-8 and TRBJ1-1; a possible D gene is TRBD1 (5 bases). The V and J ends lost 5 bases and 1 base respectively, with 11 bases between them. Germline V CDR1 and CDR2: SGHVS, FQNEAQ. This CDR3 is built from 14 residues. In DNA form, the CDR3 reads TGTGCCAGCAGCCCCAGGGTGGCGAACACTGAAGCTTTCTTT. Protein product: CASSPRVANTEAFF.

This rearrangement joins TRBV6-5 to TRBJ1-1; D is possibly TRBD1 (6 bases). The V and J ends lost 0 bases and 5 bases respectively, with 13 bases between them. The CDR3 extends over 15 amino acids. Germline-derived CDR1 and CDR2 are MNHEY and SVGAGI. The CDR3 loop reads CASSYSKGGGTEAFF. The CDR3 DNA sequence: TGTGCCAGCAGTTACTCCAAGGGAGGGGGTACTGAAGCTTTCTTT.

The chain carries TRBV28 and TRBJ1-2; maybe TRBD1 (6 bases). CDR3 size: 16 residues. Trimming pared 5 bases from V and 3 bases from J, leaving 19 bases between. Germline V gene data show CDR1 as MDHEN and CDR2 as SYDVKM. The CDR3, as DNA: TGTGCCAGCAGTACCCCCGGGACACCAAGGGACTATGGCTACACCTTC. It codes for CASSTPGTPRDYGYTF.

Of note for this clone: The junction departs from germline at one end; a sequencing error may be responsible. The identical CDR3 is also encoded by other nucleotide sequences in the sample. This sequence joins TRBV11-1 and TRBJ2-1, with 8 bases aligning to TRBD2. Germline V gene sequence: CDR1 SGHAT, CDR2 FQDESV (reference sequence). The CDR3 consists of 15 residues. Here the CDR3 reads CASSLASGFNNEQFF. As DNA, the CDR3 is TGCGCCAGCAGCTTGGCTAGCGGGTTTAACAATGAGCAGTTCTTC.

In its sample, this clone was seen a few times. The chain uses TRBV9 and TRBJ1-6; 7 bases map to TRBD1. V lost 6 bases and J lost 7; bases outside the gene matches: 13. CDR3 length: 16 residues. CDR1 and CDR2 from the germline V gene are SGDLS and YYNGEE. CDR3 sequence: CASNNWGDSRNSPLHF. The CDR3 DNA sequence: TGTGCCAGCAACAATTGGGGGGACAGTCGAAATTCACCCCTCCACTTT.

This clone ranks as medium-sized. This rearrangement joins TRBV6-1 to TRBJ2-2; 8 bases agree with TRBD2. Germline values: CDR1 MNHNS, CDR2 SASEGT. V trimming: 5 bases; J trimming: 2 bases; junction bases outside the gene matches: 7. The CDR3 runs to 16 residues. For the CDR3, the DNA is TGTGCCAGCAGTCGACGGCTAGCGGGCAACACCGGGGAGCTGTTTTTT. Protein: CASSRRLAGNTGELFF.

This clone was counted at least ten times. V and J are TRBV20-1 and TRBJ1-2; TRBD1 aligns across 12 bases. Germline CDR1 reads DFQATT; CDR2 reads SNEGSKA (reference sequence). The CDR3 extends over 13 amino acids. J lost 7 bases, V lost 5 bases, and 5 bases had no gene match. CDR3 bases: TGCAGTGCTGGGACAGGGGGCAATAGTGGCTACACCTTC. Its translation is CSAGTGGNSGYTF.

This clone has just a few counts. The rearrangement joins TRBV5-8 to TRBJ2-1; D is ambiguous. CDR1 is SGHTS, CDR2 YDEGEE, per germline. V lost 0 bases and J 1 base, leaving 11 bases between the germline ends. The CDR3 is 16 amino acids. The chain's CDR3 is CASSLAARISYNEQFF. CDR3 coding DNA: TGTGCCAGCAGCTTGGCGGCTAGAATATCCTACAATGAGCAGTTCTTC.

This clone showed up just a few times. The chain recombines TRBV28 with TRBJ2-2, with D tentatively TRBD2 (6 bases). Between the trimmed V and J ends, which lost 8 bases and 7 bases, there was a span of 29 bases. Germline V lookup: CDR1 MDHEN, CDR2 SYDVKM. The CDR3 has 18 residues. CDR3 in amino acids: CASALLMGGVSSGGELFF. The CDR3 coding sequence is TGTGCCAGCGCCCTCCTGATGGGGGGTGTTTCTTCTGGCGGGGAGCTGTTTTTT.

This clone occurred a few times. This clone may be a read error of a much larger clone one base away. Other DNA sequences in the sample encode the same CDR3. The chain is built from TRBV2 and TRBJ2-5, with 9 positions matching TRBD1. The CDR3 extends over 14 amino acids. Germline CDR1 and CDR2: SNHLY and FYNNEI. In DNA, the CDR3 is TGTGCCAGCAGAAACCGGGACAGGGCTGAGACACAGTACTTC. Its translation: CASRNRDRAETQYF.

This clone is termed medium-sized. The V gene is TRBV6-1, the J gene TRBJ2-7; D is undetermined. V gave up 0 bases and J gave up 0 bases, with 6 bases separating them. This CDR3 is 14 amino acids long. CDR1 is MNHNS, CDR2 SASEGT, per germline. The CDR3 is CASSEAGSSYEQYF. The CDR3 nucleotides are TGTGCCAGCAGTGAAGCGGGTAGCTCCTACGAGCAGTACTTC.

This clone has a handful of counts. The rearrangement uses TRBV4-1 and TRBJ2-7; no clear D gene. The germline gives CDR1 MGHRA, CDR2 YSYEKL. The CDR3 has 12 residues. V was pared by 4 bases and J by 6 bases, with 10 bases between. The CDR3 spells CASSPNGREQYF. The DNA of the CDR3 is TGCGCCAGCAGCCCCAATGGCCGCGAGCAGTACTTC.

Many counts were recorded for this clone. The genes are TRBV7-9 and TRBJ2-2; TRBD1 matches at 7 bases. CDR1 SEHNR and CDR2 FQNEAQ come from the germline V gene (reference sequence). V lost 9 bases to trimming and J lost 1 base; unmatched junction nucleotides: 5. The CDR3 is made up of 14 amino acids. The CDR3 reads CARGDSGNTGELFF. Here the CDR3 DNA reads TGTGCCAGGGGGGACAGTGGGAACACCGGGGAGCTGTTTTTT.

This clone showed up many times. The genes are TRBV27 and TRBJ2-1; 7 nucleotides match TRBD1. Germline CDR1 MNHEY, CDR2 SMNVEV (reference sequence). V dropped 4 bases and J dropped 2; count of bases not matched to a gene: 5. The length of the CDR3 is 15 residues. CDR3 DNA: TGTGCCAGCAGTTCCGGGACAGTCGCCTACAATGAGCAGTTCTTC. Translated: CASSSGTVAYNEQFF.

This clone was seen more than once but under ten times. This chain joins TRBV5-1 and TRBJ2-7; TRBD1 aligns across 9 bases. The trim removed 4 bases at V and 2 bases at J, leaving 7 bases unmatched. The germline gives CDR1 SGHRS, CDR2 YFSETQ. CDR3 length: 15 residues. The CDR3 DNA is TGCGCCAGCAGCGTCGGACAGGGGCTGACCTACGAGCAGTACTTC. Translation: CASSVGQGLTYEQYF.

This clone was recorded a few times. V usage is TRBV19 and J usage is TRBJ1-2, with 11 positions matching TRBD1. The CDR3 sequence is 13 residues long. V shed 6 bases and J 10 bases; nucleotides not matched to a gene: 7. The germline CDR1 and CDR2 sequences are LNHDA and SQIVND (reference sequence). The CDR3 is CASRDRGPNVYTF. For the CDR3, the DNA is TGTGCCAGTAGGGACAGGGGGCCAAATGTCTACACCTTC.

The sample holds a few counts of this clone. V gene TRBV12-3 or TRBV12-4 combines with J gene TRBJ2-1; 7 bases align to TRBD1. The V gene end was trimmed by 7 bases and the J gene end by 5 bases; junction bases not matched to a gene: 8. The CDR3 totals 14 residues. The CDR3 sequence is CASTRTGGNNEQFF. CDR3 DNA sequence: TGTGCCAGCACCCGGACAGGCGGCAACAATGAGCAGTTCTTC.